The entry below gives a single T cell receptor (beta chain) sequence along with its context. Its target is unknown. These data are taken from a study of vaccination effects on CD4 cells after COVID-19. V shed 6 bases and J 3 bases; nucleotides not matched to a gene: 10. Per the germline V gene, CDR1 is SNHLY and CDR2 is FYNNEI. This CDR3 contains 15 residues. Clones were read by immunoSEQ multiplex PCR, and TCRdb kept only the in-frame ones, dropping some. The table has some 69,000 clones, around 77% seen once; the top ten hold 2.8%. Prior to sequencing, the ViraFEST assay stimulated PBMC with viral peptide pools, which expanded the antigen-specific CD4+ T cells. Upon completion of roughly ten days in culture, CD4+ T cells were isolated. Vaccine recipients had no previous SARS-CoV-2 infection; their nucleocapsid antibodies were negative. A few million PBMC per well were cultured with around 11 IU/ml IL-2 and roughly 9.9 ug/ml peptides. Half the medium was swapped for IL-2 medium on days 3 and 7.

Sequenced material: CD4+ T cells from PBMCs cultured with HCoV-NL63 spike peptides, taken before COVID-19 vaccination. The chain joins TRBV2 to TRBJ1-2; 7 bases are shared with TRBD1. The receptor was derived from a human donor who received a COVID-19 vaccine. The CDR3 protein is CASSRRQGTYYGYTF. CDR3 nucleotides: TGTGCCAGCAGCCGAAGACAGGGAACCTACTATGGCTACACCTTC.